The sequence of this TCR beta chain was determined in a study of response to subunit inactivated influenza vaccine. The study, taken as a whole, reports: The authors suggested that every seasonal influenza vaccination recruits few new T cells.

TCRdb fed the RT-PCR reads into MiXCR, producing one record per CDR3 protein. The sample holds 650,000 to 700,000 distinct CDR3 sequences, roughly 14% seen once. The table lists this clonotype with a few counts. The antigen is undetermined. A much larger clone differs from this one at a single base, so this may be a read error. Germline values: CDR1 MNHEY, CDR2 SVGEGT. This CDR3 has 11 amino acids. V lost 4 bases, J lost 7 bases, and 4 bases lay in between. The V call is TRBV6-2 or TRBV6-3, the J call TRBJ2-2, with no clear D. The sequencing here drew on PBMCs from blood, taken about 13 days after vaccination. The clonotype comes from a man aged 50-59 years who received an inactivated influenza vaccine. The CDR3 loop reads CASSFVGELFF. The CDR3 region has the DNA TGTGCCAGCAGTTTCGTCGGGGAGCTGTTTTTT.